This TCR beta chain was identified during a study of T-cell reconstitution after alpha-beta-depleted transplantation in children. Overall study results and limits: It was reported that alpha-beta T cells came from several hundred expanded graft clones (about two months after transplant). It was newly produced T cells that mostly accounted for T-cell counts and diversity one year after transplant. Surviving recipient T cells and intrathymic progenitors accounted for some patients' high TCRbeta diversity at day 60.

Unique molecular identifiers were incorporated into the prepared TCRbeta library. TCRdb called the PCR reads again in MiXCR, with one record for every CDR3 protein. The data hold some 6,000 distinct CDR3 sequences, with roughly 15% observed a single time. By proportion, this clonotype is medium-sized. Its antigen is not known. V lost 6 bases and J 2 bases, leaving 14 bases between the germline ends. The germline CDR1 and CDR2 sequences are MNHEY and SVGEGT. This CDR3 comprises 15 residues. The gene calls are TRBV6-2 or TRBV6-3 and TRBJ2-1; possibly TRBD1 for D (6 bases). The source was PBMCs, collected before TCRalphabeta/CD19-depleted stem cell transplant. This clonotype originated in a boy between 10 and 17 years old with acute lymphoblastic leukemia, due to receive a stem cell transplant. The CDR3: CASSSAQGTYNEQFF. CDR3 nucleotide sequence: TGTGCCAGCAGCTCCGCACAGGGAACCTACAATGAGCAGTTCTTC.